Listed here are 7 T cell receptor beta chains from one sample, sequenced in a study of control samples from healthy donors and cancer patients. Measured with immunoSEQ multiplex PCR; TCRdb has only the in-frame clones, and not every one. Here the sample spans 40,000 to 55,000 clones, about 91% being singletons. Sequencing was done on a sample of PBMCs. These receptors were collected from a woman aged 40 to 49 with head and neck cancer.

This chain connects TRBV14 to TRBJ2-7, with TRBD1 matching over 8 bases. The trim removed 1 base at V and 4 bases at J, leaving 9 bases unmatched. This CDR3 has 16 residues. The germline V gene encodes CDR1 SGHDN and CDR2 FVKESK. The CDR3 region has the DNA TGTGCCAGCAGCCAAGCGCCCGGGACAGGCCGTTACGAGCAGTACTTC. Protein product: CASSQAPGTGRYEQYF.

The chain employs TRBV28 and TRBJ2-1; D is possibly TRBD2 (6 bases). The CDR3 has 14 residues. The germline V gene encodes CDR1 MDHEN and CDR2 SYDVKM. V was pared by 3 bases and J by 7 bases, with 13 bases between. This chain's CDR3 is CASSFWRDGNEQFF. In DNA, the CDR3 is TGTGCCAGCAGTTTCTGGCGGGACGGTAATGAGCAGTTCTTC.

DNA of the CDR3: TGCGCCAGCCGGGGGGCGGGGGTGGGCTACAATGAGCAGTTCTTC. Residues: CASRGAGVGYNEQFF. The chain links TRBV5-1 to TRBJ2-1, with a possible D match to TRBD2 (7 bases). Germline-derived CDR1 and CDR2 are SGHRS and YFSETQ. The V end was cut by 7 bases, the J end by 3 bases, with 17 bases between. This CDR3 has 15 residues. Full variable domain (missing parts from reference TRBV5-1 and TRBJ2-1): KAGVTQTPRYLIKTRGQQVTLSCSPISGHRSVSWYQQTPGQGLQFLFEYFSETQRNKGNFPGRFSGRQFSNSRSEMNVSTLELGDSALYLCASRGAGVGYNEQFFGPGTRLTVL.

This chain links TRBV10-3 with TRBJ1-4; 7 bases match TRBD1. V lost 10 bases to trimming and J lost 4 bases; unmatched junction nucleotides: 6. Germline lookup yields CDR1 ENHRY and CDR2 SYGVKD. The length of the CDR3 is 13 residues. In DNA form, the CDR3 reads TGTGCCACCTTGGACAGGTTTAATGAAAAACTGTTTTTT. As protein: CATLDRFNEKLFF.

The chain links TRBV29-1 to TRBJ2-5; the match to TRBD2 covers 7 bases. The CDR3 is 12 amino acids. J gave up 5 bases and V 4 bases, and 4 bases lay outside the gene matches. Germline lookup yields CDR1 SQVTM and CDR2 ANQGSEA. The CDR3 DNA follows: TGCAGCGTTGGTTGGGGGGGGGAGACCCAGTACTTC. Residues: CSVGWGGETQYF.

The chain carries TRBV7-9 and TRBJ2-1, with D possibly matching TRBD2 (5 bases). This CDR3 has 16 amino acids. Germline CDR1 and CDR2: SEHNR and FQNEAQ (reference sequence). V dropped 5 bases and J dropped 4 bases, with 18 bases sitting between them. The DNA of the CDR3 is TGTGCCAGCAGCCCCGGGGTAGGGAAGCGTTACAATGAGCAGTTCTTC. Protein product: CASSPGVGKRYNEQFF.

J is TRBJ2-7 and V is TRBV2; 7 bases fit TRBD1. This CDR3 contains 13 residues. Trimming removed 8 bases from V and 2 bases from J; junction bases left unmatched: 6. Germline CDR1 is SNHLY and CDR2 is FYNNEI. CDR3 sequence reads: CASGRQGPYEQYF. In DNA, the CDR3 is TGTGCCAGCGGACGACAGGGCCCCTACGAGCAGTACTTC.